Listed below are T cell receptor beta chains from one sample, sequenced in a study of blood T cell repertoires in COVID-19. Method: immunoSEQ multiplex PCR; TCRdb's copy keeps in-frame clones and lacks some. The table records over 250,000 clones, 83% of them present only once. Input material: peripheral blood. The receptor set was obtained from a woman in her fifties or sixties who had recovered from COVID-19. Both conserved end residues are part of each CDR3. The D gene is left open where the match is weak. Size is omitted from some rows. Given values are once, few, many or a class for expanded clones.

d_call j_call clone_size cdr3_length v_call cdr3_aa cdr3_nt
NA TRBJ1-4 NA 13 TRBV7-2 CASSRRTEEKLFF TGTGCCAGCAGCCGCCGGACAGAAGAAAAACTGTTTTTT
NA TRBJ2-7 NA 15 TRBV1 CTSSQGLAGTYEQYF TGCACCAGCAGCCAAGGTTTAGCGGGGACCTACGAGCAGTACTTC
TRBD1 TRBJ1-2 NA 14 TRBV23-1 CASSGDSPNYGYTF TGCGCCAGCAGCGGGGACAGCCCTAACTATGGCTACACCTTC
NA TRBJ2-5 NA 13 TRBV7-8 CASSLTHQETQYF TGTGCCAGCAGCTTAACACATCAAGAGACCCAGTACTTC
NA TRBJ2-7 NA 18 TRBV21-1 CASSNPPPASKLTYEQYF TGTGCCAGCAGCAATCCCCCTCCAGCGTCCAAATTAACCTACGAGCAGTACTTC
TRBD1 TRBJ1-6 NA 15 TRBV5-1 CASSLVGTGNSPLHF TGCGCCAGCAGCTTGGTGGGGACAGGAAATTCACCCCTCCACTTT
TRBD2 TRBJ2-1 NA 15 TRBV5-1 CASSPSGGAYNEQFF TGCGCCAGCAGCCCGAGCGGGGGGGCCTACAATGAGCAGTTCTTC
NA TRBJ2-5 NA 13 TRBV5-1 CASKLGFQETQYF TGCGCCAGCAAGTTGGGCTTCCAAGAGACCCAGTACTTC
NA TRBJ2-7 NA 14 TRBV7-9 CASSAYQGSYEQYF TGTGCCAGCAGCGCCTATCAGGGGTCCTACGAGCAGTACTTC
TRBD2 TRBJ2-3 NA 15 TRBV24-1 CATSPGGVVADTQYF TGTGCCACCAGTCCCGGGGGGGTAGTAGCAGATACGCAGTATTTT
NA TRBJ1-6 NA 16 TRBV14 CASSQDAGPDNSPLHF TGTGCCAGCAGCCAAGATGCGGGGCCGGACAATTCACCCCTCCACTTT
NA TRBJ2-3 NA 13 TRBV10-3 CATRVGSTDTQYF TGTGCCACGCGGGTCGGTAGCACAGATACGCAGTATTTT
TRBD1 TRBJ1-1 NA 14 TRBV4-3 CASSHDRGRAEAFF TGCGCCAGCAGCCACGACAGGGGGCGTGCTGAAGCTTTCTTT
NA TRBJ1-1 NA 14 TRBV3-1/TRBV3-2 CASSQDPGGTEAFF TGTGCCAGCAGCCAAGATCCTGGAGGGACTGAAGCTTTCTTT
NA TRBJ1-4 NA 13 TRBV19 CASREGANEKLFF TGTGCCAGTAGGGAGGGAGCTAATGAAAAACTGTTTTTT
TRBD2 TRBJ2-3 NA 15 TRBV2 CASSLAGSRTDTQYF TGTGCCAGCAGCCTAGCGGGATCCCGCACAGATACGCAGTATTTT
NA TRBJ2-7 NA 12 TRBV28 CASSSPTEGQYF TGTGCCAGCAGCTCCCCGACTGAAGGGCAGTACTTC
NA TRBJ1-1 once 12 TRBV5-4 CASSHFSTEAFF TGTGCCAGCAGCCATTTTTCCACTGAAGCTTTCTTT
NA TRBJ2-2 NA 12 TRBV30 CAWSSTTGELFF TGTGCCTGGAGTAGCACTACCGGGGAGCTGTTTTTT
NA TRBJ1-3 NA 10 TRBV12-3/TRBV12-4 CASRGNTIYF TGTGCCAGCCGGGGAAACACCATATATTTT
TRBD2 TRBJ2-7 NA 17 TRBV27 CASSLRASGRGGVEQYF TGTGCCAGCAGTTTACGGGCCAGCGGGAGAGGGGGAGTTGAGCAGTACTTC
TRBD2 TRBJ2-3 NA 14 TRBV29-1 CSVVSTASGDTQYF TGCAGCGTTGTAAGTACGGCTAGCGGAGATACGCAGTATTTT
NA TRBJ1-4 NA 15 TRBV7-2 CASSTSSSTNEKLFF TGTGCCAGCAGCACCAGTTCTTCAACTAATGAAAAACTGTTTTTT
TRBD1 TRBJ2-3 NA 15 TRBV9 CASSPGTGGRDTQYF TGTGCCAGCAGCCCCGGGACAGGGGGCAGGGATACGCAGTATTTT
TRBD2 TRBJ2-1 few 15 TRBV7-3 CASSRTGGRVDEQFF TGTGCCAGCAGCCGAACCGGCGGGAGGGTCGATGAGCAGTTCTTC
TRBD1 TRBJ1-4 many 14 TRBV5-1 CASSLTGGGEKLFF TGCGCCAGCAGCTTGACAGGGGGCGGTGAAAAACTGTTTTTT
TRBD1 TRBJ1-4 NA 16 TRBV28 CASSFPAGTASEKLFF TGTGCCAGCAGTTTCCCAGCCGGGACAGCTTCTGAAAAACTGTTTTTT
NA TRBJ2-7 NA 14 TRBV11-1 CASSRTESSYEQYF TGTGCCAGCAGCCGGACAGAGAGCTCCTACGAGCAGTACTTC